This TCR beta chain was sequenced in a study of cytomegalovirus exposure and HLA in healthy donors. The CDR3 runs to 13 residues. The germline CDR1 and CDR2 sequences are MNHEY and SMNVEV (reference sequence). V lost 5 bases to trimming and J lost 11 bases; unmatched junction nucleotides: 10. Primers included in the PCR were 60 Vbeta and 13 Jbeta primers. Method: immunoSEQ multiplex PCR; TCRdb's copy keeps in-frame clones and lacks some. This table holds roughly 160,000 clones, 60% to 80% found once. V gene TRBV27 combines with J gene TRBJ2-7; 9 bases match TRBD1. The clonotype comes from a man in his sixties in good health and CMV-seronegative. Source material: PBMCs. The CDR3 nucleotides read TGTGCCAGCAGTACGCCGGGACAGGGAGGAGAGTACTTC. Amino acid sequence: CASSTPGQGGEYF.